The T cell receptor (beta chain) under discussion was sequenced for a study of blood T cell repertoires in COVID-19. In the study overall: COVID-19 samples, acute and convalescent, were from the United States, Italy and Spain. The cDNA or gDNA used as material had been derived from T cells, B-cell-depleted T cells, or PBMCs.

The CDR3 loop spans 16 amino acids. Germline V gene data show CDR1 as LNHNV and CDR2 as YYDKDF (reference sequence). V shed 0 bases and J shed 4 bases, with 16 bases lying between them. TCRdb's copy holds only in-frame clones and misses some; the assay was immunoSEQ multiplex PCR. Of around 130,000 clones listed, 75% to 90% were seen once; the top ten hold under 35%. This clone has only one observation. Sequenced input: peripheral blood. This chain links TRBV15 with TRBJ2-7, with a tentative D call TRBD2 (5 bases). This clonotype was sampled from a man between 65 and 85 years old with active or convalescent COVID-19. CDR3 DNA sequence: TGTGCCACCAGCAGAGATTTTTCCCACCCGGGGTACGAGCAGTACTTC. Translated, it gives CATSRDFSHPGYEQYF.